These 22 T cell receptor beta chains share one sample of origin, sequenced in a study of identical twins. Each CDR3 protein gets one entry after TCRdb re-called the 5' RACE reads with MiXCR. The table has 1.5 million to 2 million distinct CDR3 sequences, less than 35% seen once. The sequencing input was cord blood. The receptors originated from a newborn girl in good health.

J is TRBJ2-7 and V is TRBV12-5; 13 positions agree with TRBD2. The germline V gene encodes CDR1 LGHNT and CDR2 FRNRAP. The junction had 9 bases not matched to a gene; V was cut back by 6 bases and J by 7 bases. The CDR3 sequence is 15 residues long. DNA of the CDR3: TGTGCTAGTGGCAGGACTAGCGGGAGCGGCAATGAGCAGTACTTC. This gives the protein CASGRTSGSGNEQYF.

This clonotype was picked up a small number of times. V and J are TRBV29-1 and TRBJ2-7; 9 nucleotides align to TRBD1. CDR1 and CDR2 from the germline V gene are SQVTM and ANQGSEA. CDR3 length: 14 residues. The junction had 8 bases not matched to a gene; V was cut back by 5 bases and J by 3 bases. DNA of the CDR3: TGCAGCGTTCGCGGGACAGGGATGGGCTACGAGCAGTACTTC. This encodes CSVRGTGMGYEQYF.

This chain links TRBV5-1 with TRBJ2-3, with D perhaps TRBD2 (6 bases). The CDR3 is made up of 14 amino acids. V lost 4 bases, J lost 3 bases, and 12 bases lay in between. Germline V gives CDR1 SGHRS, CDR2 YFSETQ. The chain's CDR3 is CASSRAEGTDTQYF. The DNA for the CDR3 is TGCGCCAGCAGCCGCGCGGAGGGGACAGATACGCAGTATTTT.

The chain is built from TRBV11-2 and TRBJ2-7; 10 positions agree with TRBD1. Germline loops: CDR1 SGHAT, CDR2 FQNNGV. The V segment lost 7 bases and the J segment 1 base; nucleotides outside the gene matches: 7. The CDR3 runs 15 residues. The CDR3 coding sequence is TGTGCCAGCATCCAACCGGGACAGGGGTCCTACGAGCAGTACTTC. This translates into CASIQPGQGSYEQYF. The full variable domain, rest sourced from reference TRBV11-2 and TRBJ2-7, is EAGVAQSPRYKIIEKRQSVAFWCNPISGHATLYWYQQILGQGPKLLIQFQNNGVVDDSQLPKDRFSAERLKGVDSTLKIQPAKLEDSAVYLCASIQPGQGSYEQYFGPGTRLTVT.

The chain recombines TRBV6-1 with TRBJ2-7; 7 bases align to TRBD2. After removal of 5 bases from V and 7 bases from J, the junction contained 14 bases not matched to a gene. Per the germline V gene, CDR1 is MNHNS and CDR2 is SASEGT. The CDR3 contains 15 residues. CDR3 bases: TGTGCCAGCAGTCCCACTAGCGATCTATACAATGAGCAGTACTTC. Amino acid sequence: CASSPTSDLYNEQYF.

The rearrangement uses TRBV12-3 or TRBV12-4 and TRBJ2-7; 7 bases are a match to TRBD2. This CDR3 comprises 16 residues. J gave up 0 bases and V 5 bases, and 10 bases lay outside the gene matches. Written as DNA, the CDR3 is TGTGCCAGCAGTCCGGTTGGGGGGGGAGGCTCCTACGAGCAGTACTTC. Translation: CASSPVGGGGSYEQYF.

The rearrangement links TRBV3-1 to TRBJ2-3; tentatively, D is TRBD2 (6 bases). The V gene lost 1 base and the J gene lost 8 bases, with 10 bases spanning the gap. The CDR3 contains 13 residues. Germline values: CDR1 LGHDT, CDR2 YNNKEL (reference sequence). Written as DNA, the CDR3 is TGTGCCAGCAGCCAAGGTGTGGAGGGTACGCAGTATTTT. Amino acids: CASSQGVEGTQYF.

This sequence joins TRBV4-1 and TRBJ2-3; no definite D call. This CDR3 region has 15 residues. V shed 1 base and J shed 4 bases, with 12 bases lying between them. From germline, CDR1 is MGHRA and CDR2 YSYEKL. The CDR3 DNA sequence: TGCGCCAGCAGCCAAGTCCTAGTCTATCCAGATACGCAGTATTTT. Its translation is CASSQVLVYPDTQYF.

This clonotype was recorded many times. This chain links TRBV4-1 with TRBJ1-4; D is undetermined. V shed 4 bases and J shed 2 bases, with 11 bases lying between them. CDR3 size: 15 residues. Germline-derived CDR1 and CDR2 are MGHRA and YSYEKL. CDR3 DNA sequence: TGCGCCAGCAGCCGCCAAGTCGCGACTAATGAAAAACTGTTTTTT. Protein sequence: CASSRQVATNEKLFF.

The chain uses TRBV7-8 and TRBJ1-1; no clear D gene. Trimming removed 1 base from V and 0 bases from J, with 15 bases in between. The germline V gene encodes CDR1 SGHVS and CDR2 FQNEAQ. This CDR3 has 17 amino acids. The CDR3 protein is CASSLVLGSAMNTEAFF. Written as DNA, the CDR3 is TGTGCCAGCAGCTTAGTGTTGGGGTCCGCTATGAACACTGAAGCTTTCTTT.

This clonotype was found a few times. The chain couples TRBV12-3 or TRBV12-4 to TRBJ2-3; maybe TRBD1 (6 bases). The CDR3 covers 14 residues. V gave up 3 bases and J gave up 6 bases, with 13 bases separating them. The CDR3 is CASSLVGAVDTQYF. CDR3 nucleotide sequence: TGTGCCAGCAGTTTGGTGGGGGCAGTGGATACGCAGTATTTT.

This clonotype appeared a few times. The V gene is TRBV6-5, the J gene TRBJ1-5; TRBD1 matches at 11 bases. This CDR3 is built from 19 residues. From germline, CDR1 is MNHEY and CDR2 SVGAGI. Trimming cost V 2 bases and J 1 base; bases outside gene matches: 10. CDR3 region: CASSYPWTGGRVSNQPQHF. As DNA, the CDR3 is TGTGCCAGCAGTTACCCCTGGACAGGGGGCCGGGTAAGCAATCAGCCCCAGCATTTT.

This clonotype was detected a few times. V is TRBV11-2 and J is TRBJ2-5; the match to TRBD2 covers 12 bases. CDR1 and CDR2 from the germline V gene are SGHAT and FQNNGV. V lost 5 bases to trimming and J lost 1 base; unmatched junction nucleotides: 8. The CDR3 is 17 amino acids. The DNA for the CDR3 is TGTGCCAGCAGCGCAAGCCTAGCGGGGGGGCTCCAAGAGACCCAGTACTTC. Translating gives CASSASLAGGLQETQYF.

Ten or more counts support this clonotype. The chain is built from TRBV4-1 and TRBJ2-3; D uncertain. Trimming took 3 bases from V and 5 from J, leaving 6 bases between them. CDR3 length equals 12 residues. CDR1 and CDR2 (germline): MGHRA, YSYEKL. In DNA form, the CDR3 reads TGCGCCAGCAGCCAGTACAGAGATACGCAGTATTTT. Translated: CASSQYRDTQYF.

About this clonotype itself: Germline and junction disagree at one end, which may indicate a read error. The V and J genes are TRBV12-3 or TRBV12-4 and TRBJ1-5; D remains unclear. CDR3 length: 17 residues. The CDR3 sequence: CASGLAPAEYSNQPQHF. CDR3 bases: TGTGCCAGCGGTTTAGCGCCGGCAGAATATAGCAATCAGCCCCAGCATTTT.

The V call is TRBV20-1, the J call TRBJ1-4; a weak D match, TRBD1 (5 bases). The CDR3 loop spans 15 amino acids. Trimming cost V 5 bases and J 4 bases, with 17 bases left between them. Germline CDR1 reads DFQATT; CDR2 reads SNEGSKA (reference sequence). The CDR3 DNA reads TGCAGTGCTGGACGTCACAGGAATGTTAATGAAAAACTGTTTTTT. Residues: CSAGRHRNVNEKLFF.

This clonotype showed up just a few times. The CDR3: CASRDRYLYEQYF. The CDR3 nucleotides are TGTGCCAGCAGGGACAGATACCTCTACGAGCAGTACTTC. The gene calls are TRBV27 and TRBJ2-7; the D gene is possibly TRBD1 (6 bases). The V end was cut by 6 bases, the J end by 3 bases, with 12 bases between. The CDR3 loop spans 13 amino acids. Germline CDR1 and CDR2: MNHEY and SMNVEV (reference sequence).

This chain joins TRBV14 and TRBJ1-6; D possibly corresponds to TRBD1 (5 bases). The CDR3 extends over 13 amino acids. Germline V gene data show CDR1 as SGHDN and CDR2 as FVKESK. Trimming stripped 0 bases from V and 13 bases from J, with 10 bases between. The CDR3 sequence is CASSQEHRLPLHF. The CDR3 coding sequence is TGTGCCAGCAGCCAAGAACACAGGCTCCCCCTCCACTTT.

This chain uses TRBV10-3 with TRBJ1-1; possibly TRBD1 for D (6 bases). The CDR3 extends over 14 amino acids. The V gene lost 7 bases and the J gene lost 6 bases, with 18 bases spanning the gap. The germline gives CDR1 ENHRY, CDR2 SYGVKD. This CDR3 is CAINSRDIGAEAFF. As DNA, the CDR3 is TGTGCCATCAACTCCCGGGACATCGGAGCTGAAGCTTTCTTT.

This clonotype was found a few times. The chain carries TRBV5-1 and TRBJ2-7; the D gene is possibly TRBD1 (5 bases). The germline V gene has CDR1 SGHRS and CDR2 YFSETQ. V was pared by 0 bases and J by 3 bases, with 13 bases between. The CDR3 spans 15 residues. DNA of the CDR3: TGCGCCAGCAGCTTGGGACAGAAGGCGCTCTACGAGCAGTACTTC. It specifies CASSLGQKALYEQYF.

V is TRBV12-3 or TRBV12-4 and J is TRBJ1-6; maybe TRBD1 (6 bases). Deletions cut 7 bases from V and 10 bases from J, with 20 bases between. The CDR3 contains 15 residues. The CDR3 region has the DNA TGTGCCAGCACAACACAGGGTCCAGCATTCTCACCCCTCCACTTT. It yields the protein CASTTQGPAFSPLHF.

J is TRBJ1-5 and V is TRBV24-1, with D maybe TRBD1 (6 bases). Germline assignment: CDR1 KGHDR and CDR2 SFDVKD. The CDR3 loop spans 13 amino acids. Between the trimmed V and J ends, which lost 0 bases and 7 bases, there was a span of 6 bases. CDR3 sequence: CATSDLQGQPQHF. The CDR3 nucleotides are TGTGCCACCAGTGATTTGCAGGGGCAGCCCCAGCATTTT.